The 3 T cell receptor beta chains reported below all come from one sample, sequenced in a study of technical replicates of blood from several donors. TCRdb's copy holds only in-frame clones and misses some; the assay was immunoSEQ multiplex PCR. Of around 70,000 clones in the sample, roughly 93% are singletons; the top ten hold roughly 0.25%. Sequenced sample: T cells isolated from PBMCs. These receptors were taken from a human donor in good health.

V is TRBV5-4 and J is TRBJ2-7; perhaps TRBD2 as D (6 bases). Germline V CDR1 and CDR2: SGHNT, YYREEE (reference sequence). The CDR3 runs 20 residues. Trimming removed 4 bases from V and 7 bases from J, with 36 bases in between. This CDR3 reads CASSTPFLIPGLGEAGEQYF. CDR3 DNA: TGTGCCAGCAGCACACCCTTCTTAATACCGGGACTGGGGGAGGCAGGGGAGCAGTACTTC.

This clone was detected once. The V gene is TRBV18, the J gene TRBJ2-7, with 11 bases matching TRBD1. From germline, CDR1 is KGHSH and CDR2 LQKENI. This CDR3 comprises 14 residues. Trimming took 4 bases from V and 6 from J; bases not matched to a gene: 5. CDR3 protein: CASSRDRGSAEQYF. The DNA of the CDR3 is TGTGCCAGCTCACGGGACAGGGGGAGTGCCGAGCAGTACTTC.

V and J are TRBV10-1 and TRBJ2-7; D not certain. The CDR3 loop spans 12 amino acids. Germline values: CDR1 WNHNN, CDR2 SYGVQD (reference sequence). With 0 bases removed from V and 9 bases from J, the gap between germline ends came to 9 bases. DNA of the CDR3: TGCGCCAGCAGTGAGTCAGCCACCCGGCAGTACTTC. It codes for CASSESATRQYF.